The T cell receptor beta chain described here comes from a study of tumor and adjacent non-tumor tissue in lung cancer (dated by TCRdb to the late 2010s). About the full investigation: By cancer type, the cohort comprised approximately 12 adenocarcinoma patients, a couple of squamous cell carcinoma patients and 1 small cell lung cancer patient. About 30 paired specimens, one tumor and one normal lung sample per patient, were profiled by TCRbeta CDR3 sequencing. The 15 or so patients were aged roughly 31 to 85 years, included 10 men and 5 women, and had TNM stage I to III disease. A total of some 130,000,000 productive TCRbeta reads were generated by sequencing, corresponding to an average of around 4 million reads per sample. Using bulk TCRbeta repertoires from around 15 lung cancer patients, the study set lung tumor tissue side by side with matched distant non-tumor lung tissue. What the work shows at the level of the full study, not this receptor alone: Significantly higher TCR diversity was found in younger patients, and higher tumor TCR diversity was associated with shorter overall and disease-free survival. Peripheral blood was not sequenced, so blood TCRbeta repertoires in these lung cancer patients were not examined. The top 100 clones accounted for a significantly larger cumulative portion of the repertoire in normal lung than in tumor tissue. Significantly higher TCR diversity (inverse Simpson) was observed in tumor tissue than in normal lung tissue (around 450 vs 150, P = 0.0075, Mann-Whitney U test). Neither the sequencing platform nor unique molecular identifiers are named or mentioned anywhere in the methods. Only roughly 14 patients were in the cohort, and the authors stated that larger samples and more detailed clinical data are needed.

RNA was extracted from bulk unsorted tissue and checked for quality with a NanoDrop ND-1000 and an Agilent 2100. Distant non-tumor tissue taken more than 3 cm from the tumor edge was used as the normal lung sample. All donors had newly diagnosed lung cancer, had not received prior chemotherapy, and were admitted for thoracic surgery in China between August and November 2014. Patients with previous radiotherapy or chemotherapy, or with another concurrent cancer, were excluded from the study. Pieces of surgical tissue measuring roughly 1-2.2 cm3 were kept in RNAlater solution and held at -80 degrees C until needed. Comments on this clonotype: What this receptor recognizes is not known. Base quality data are lacking; no much larger clone is found one base away.

CDR3 length: 14 amino acids, cysteine to phenylalanine. Only the CDR3 DNA is retained, 42 bases long and in frame from the first base. CDR1 and CDR2 (SGHVS, FQNEAQ) derive from the germline V gene. The junction shows trimming of 7 bases on V and 6 bases on J, and the gene matches do not reach 8 bases of it. Library construction relied on multiplex PCR. These reads were obtained on an Illumina HiSeq 2500. Following protocols modified from ARM-PCR, the researchers constructed TCRbeta libraries through three rounds of nested PCR with primers (Table S4). Before sequencing, PCR products of 200-500 bp were excised from the gel and purified with the QIAquick gel extraction kit. The study's processing was this. Trimmomatic was used to clean the reads, FLASH merged the cleaned reads into complete CDR3 sequences, and MiTCR assigned the sequences to V(D)J germline segments. Clonal diversity was calculated as the inverse Simpson's index using VDJtools. A read counted as productive if the sequence was in-frame and lacked a premature stop codon. Clones were called with MiXCR by TCRdb after fastp trimmed the public reads at Q25, and only in-frame beta chains were retained. All rows with the same CDR3 protein become a single entry with the most common DNA and genes. The V and J calls shown here were made by TCRdb, not taken from the authors' results. The sample table records 70,000 to 90,000 distinct CDR3 sequences; roughly 80% of these occur just once. Jointly, the top ten make up about half of the sample.

The V and J genes are TRBV7-8 and TRBJ2-2, with 7 junctional bases fitting TRBD1. The TCR originated in a man aged 55 to 70 with non-small cell lung cancer. Sequenced sample: distant non-tumor lung tissue. The nucleotide sequence reads TGTGCCAGCACCTCGGGACAGAGCCCCGGGGAGCTGTTTTTT. This codes for CASTSGQSPGELFF.